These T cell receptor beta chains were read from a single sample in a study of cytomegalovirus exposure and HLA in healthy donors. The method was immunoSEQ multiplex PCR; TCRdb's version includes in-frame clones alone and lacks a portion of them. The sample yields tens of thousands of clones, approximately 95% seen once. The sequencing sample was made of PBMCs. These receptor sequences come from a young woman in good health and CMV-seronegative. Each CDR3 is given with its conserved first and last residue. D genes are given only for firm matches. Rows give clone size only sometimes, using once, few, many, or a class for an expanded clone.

CDR3aa: CASSLMGPSGYNEQFF
v_gene: TRBV7-3
d_gene: -
j_gene: TRBJ2-1
abundance: -

CDR3aa: CASSFEGVSGNTIYF
v_gene: TRBV6-6
d_gene: -
j_gene: TRBJ1-3
abundance: -

CDR3aa: CAISDPSGQRSNYGYTF
v_gene: TRBV10-3
d_gene: TRBD1
j_gene: TRBJ1-2
abundance: -

CDR3aa: CASRQKGVGNYGYTF
v_gene: TRBV27
d_gene: -
j_gene: TRBJ1-2
abundance: -

CDR3aa: CASSPRNGFTYINNEQFF
v_gene: TRBV18
d_gene: -
j_gene: TRBJ2-1
abundance: -

CDR3aa: CASSYSPRGSNEKLFF
v_gene: TRBV6-5
d_gene: -
j_gene: TRBJ1-4
abundance: -

CDR3aa: CASRAMIAGFYNEQFF
v_gene: TRBV7-2
d_gene: TRBD2
j_gene: TRBJ2-1
abundance: -

CDR3aa: CASSSPGTEAFF
v_gene: TRBV11-2
d_gene: -
j_gene: TRBJ1-1
abundance: -

CDR3aa: CASSESRLPEAFF
v_gene: TRBV25-1
d_gene: -
j_gene: TRBJ1-1
abundance: -

CDR3aa: CASSVGAETRLAEAFF
v_gene: TRBV9
d_gene: -
j_gene: TRBJ1-1
abundance: -

CDR3aa: CASKTRNRAGIEKLFF
v_gene: TRBV19
d_gene: -
j_gene: TRBJ1-4
abundance: -

CDR3aa: CASSQFSGVTEAFF
v_gene: TRBV6-5
d_gene: -
j_gene: TRBJ1-1
abundance: once

CDR3aa: CASGPNQPQHF
v_gene: TRBV27
d_gene: -
j_gene: TRBJ1-5
abundance: -

CDR3aa: CASSPGSFYNEQFF
v_gene: TRBV7-2
d_gene: -
j_gene: TRBJ2-1
abundance: -

CDR3aa: CASSVPSGQGSYEQYF
v_gene: TRBV25-1
d_gene: TRBD1
j_gene: TRBJ2-7
abundance: -

CDR3aa: CASSNVRGDTQYF
v_gene: TRBV21-1
d_gene: -
j_gene: TRBJ2-3
abundance: once

CDR3aa: CASSLILAGVNEQFF
v_gene: TRBV7-2
d_gene: TRBD2
j_gene: TRBJ2-1
abundance: -

CDR3aa: CASSQASYNEQFF
v_gene: TRBV18
d_gene: -
j_gene: TRBJ2-1
abundance: once

CDR3aa: CASSLGFGGKTDTQYF
v_gene: TRBV5-1
d_gene: -
j_gene: TRBJ2-3
abundance: -